A single sample is the source of the 30 T cell receptor beta chains below, sequenced in a study of early T cells in non-severe SARS-CoV-2 infection. TCRdb reprocessed the 5' RACE reads via MiXCR and lists one record per CDR3 protein. Among about 58,000 distinct CDR3 sequences listed, 9.5% to 15% were seen once. Sequencing was done on a sample of whole blood. All receptors come from an adult who was a healthcare worker with PCR-confirmed SARS-CoV-2 infection or an uninfected control (not recorded which).

This clonotype has a count of ten or more. CDR3 amino acids: CASGFGTLYEQYF. The CDR3 coding sequence is TGTGCCAGTGGTTTCGGGACACTCTACGAGCAGTACTTC. V is TRBV19 and J is TRBJ2-7, with D maybe TRBD1 (6 bases). This CDR3 comprises 13 residues. V was shortened by 8 bases and J by 3 bases, with 14 bases between the two germline ends. The germline V gene encodes CDR1 LNHDA and CDR2 SQIVND (reference sequence).

This clonotype was seen at least ten times. J is TRBJ2-3 and V is TRBV20-1, with TRBD2 as a possible D gene (7 bases). Germline lookup yields CDR1 DFQATT and CDR2 SNEGSKA (reference sequence). V lost 6 bases and J 5 bases, leaving 18 bases between the germline ends. The CDR3 contains 14 residues. The DNA of the CDR3 is TGCAGTGCCCCCACAGGGAGGGCAGAAGATACGCAGTATTTT. Residues: CSAPTGRAEDTQYF.

This clonotype was counted at least ten times. This chain links TRBV7-3 with TRBJ2-5, with TRBD2 matching 9 bases. Losses at the gene ends were 2 bases for V and 1 base for J; bases not matched to a gene: 5. Germline assignment: CDR1 SGHTA and CDR2 FQGTGA. The CDR3 runs to 16 residues. CDR3 residues: CASSLGAGGPQETQYF. In DNA form, the CDR3 reads TGTGCCAGCAGCTTAGGGGCGGGAGGGCCCCAAGAGACCCAGTACTTC.

This clonotype was seen repeatedly, ten times or more. The chain carries TRBV15 and TRBJ2-3; D is perhaps TRBD1 or TRBD2 (5 bases each). V shed 5 bases and J shed 1 base, with 10 bases lying between them. Per the germline V gene, CDR1 is LNHNV and CDR2 is YYDKDF (reference sequence). The CDR3 loop spans 14 amino acids. CDR3 sequence: CATSSQGGTDTQYF. The CDR3 DNA sequence: TGTGCCACCAGCTCTCAGGGAGGCACAGATACGCAGTATTTT.

V is TRBV7-2 and J is TRBJ2-4, with 8 bases aligning to TRBD1. This CDR3 spans 13 amino acids. Germline V gives CDR1 SGHTA, CDR2 FQGNSA. V shed 4 bases and J 7 bases; nucleotides not matched to a gene: 3. CDR3 residues: CASSSGQVNIQYF. In DNA, the CDR3 is TGTGCCAGCAGCTCGGGACAGGTGAACATTCAGTACTTC.

The chain links TRBV2 to TRBJ2-5; D might be TRBD1 (5 bases). The germline V gene encodes CDR1 SNHLY and CDR2 FYNNEI. V lost 1 base to trimming and J lost 3 bases, with 6 bases between them. The CDR3 covers 13 residues. The CDR3 protein is CASSEGGKETQYF. The CDR3 DNA is TGTGCCAGCAGTGAAGGGGGCAAAGAGACCCAGTACTTC.

The V and J genes are TRBV12-3 or TRBV12-4 and TRBJ2-3; 11 bases fit TRBD2. This CDR3 comprises 15 residues. The V and J ends lost 3 bases and 4 bases, in that order; junction bases with no gene match: 3. CDR3 sequence reads: CASSFLAGGADTQYF. The CDR3 DNA sequence: TGTGCCAGCAGTTTTTTAGCGGGAGGGGCAGATACGCAGTATTTT.

The rearrangement links TRBV5-4 to TRBJ1-6, with D uncertain. V lost 1 base and J 9 bases, leaving 14 bases between the germline ends. This CDR3 region has 15 residues. CDR1 and CDR2 (germline): SGHNT, YYREEE (reference sequence). The CDR3 spells CASSLWETPISPLHF. Here the CDR3 DNA reads TGTGCCAGCAGCTTGTGGGAGACACCTATTTCACCCCTCCACTTT.

In this sample, this clonotype turned up once. The chain couples TRBV29-1 to TRBJ2-7, with D possibly being TRBD1 or TRBD2 (6 bases each). The length of the CDR3 is 13 residues. Germline CDR1 reads SQVTM; CDR2 reads ANQGSEA. The V end was cut by 7 bases, the J end by 7 bases, with 20 bases between. The CDR3, as DNA: TGCAGCGCATGGGATGTGGGGGCGGGGGAGCAGTACTTC. This gives the protein CSAWDVGAGEQYF.

This clonotype occurred a few times. The CDR3 nucleotides read TGTGCCACCTCAGGGCCCAATGAGCAGTTCTTC. It yields the protein CATSGPNEQFF. The J gene is TRBJ2-1, the V gene TRBV28; D possibly corresponds to TRBD1 (5 bases). The CDR3 is 11 amino acids. Germline V gene lookup returns CDR1 MDHEN and CDR2 SYDVKM. V was clipped by 10 bases and J by 6 bases, with 10 bases between them.

This clonotype has ten or more counts. V and J are TRBV10-3 and TRBJ2-1; the D is unclear. Trimming pared 2 bases from V and 3 bases from J, leaving 5 bases between. The CDR3 runs to 13 residues. CDR1 and CDR2 from the germline V gene are ENHRY and SYGVKD. The CDR3 protein is CAISEGDYNEQFF. CDR3 bases: TGTGCCATCAGTGAGGGTGACTACAATGAGCAGTTCTTC.

This clonotype was observed a handful of times. The rearrangement uses TRBV18 and TRBJ2-3; maybe TRBD2 (5 bases). Germline V lookup: CDR1 KGHSH, CDR2 LQKENI. Between the trimmed V and J ends, which lost 3 bases and 4 bases, there was a span of 8 bases. There are 13 residues in the CDR3. DNA for the CDR3: TGTGCCAGCTCACCCCGGGATGCAGATACGCAGTATTTT. It encodes CASSPRDADTQYF.

CDR3 loop: CASSLDSPAKIYGYTF. CDR3 nucleotide sequence: TGTGCCAGCAGCTTAGACAGCCCGGCAAAGATCTATGGCTACACCTTC. This chain links TRBV11-2 with TRBJ1-2; the D is unclear. Trimming shortened V by 0 bases and J by 4 bases, and 15 bases separated the two germline ends. Germline V lookup: CDR1 SGHAT, CDR2 FQNNGV. This CDR3 has 16 residues.

This clonotype was seen many times. The gene calls are TRBV5-1 and TRBJ2-7, with D possibly being TRBD1 (6 bases). The CDR3 has 15 amino acids. The V gene's germline CDR1 is SGHRS and CDR2 YFSETQ. Trimming took off 0 bases at V and 2 bases at J, with 12 bases between the two ends. The CDR3 spells CASSLGPGVAYEQYF. The DNA of the CDR3 is TGCGCCAGCAGCTTGGGTCCAGGGGTGGCCTACGAGCAGTACTTC.

Many counts were recorded for this clonotype. The genes are TRBV9 and TRBJ2-5, with D possibly matching TRBD2 (6 bases). This CDR3 comprises 14 residues. Germline V CDR1 and CDR2: SGDLS, YYNGEE. V lost 1 base, J lost 2 bases, and 9 bases lay in between. The CDR3: CASSVTGVQETQYF. The CDR3 bases are TGTGCCAGCAGCGTAACGGGAGTGCAAGAGACCCAGTACTTC.

The chain employs TRBV6-5 and TRBJ2-3; 7 bases map to TRBD2. The CDR3 is made up of 16 amino acids. Per germline, CDR1 MNHEY and CDR2 SVGAGI. Trimming removed 4 bases from V and 2 bases from J; junction bases left unmatched: 9. CDR3 in amino acids: CASSFRGGRPTDTQYF. In DNA, the CDR3 is TGTGCCAGCAGTTTTAGGGGCGGGAGACCCACAGATACGCAGTATTTT.

This clonotype was observed many times. The chain links TRBV20-1 to TRBJ2-3; D is unclear. Trimming took off 0 bases at V and 0 bases at J, with 16 bases between the two ends. The CDR3 is 17 residues long. Per germline, CDR1 DFQATT and CDR2 SNEGSKA (reference sequence). CDR3: CSARDWAGVLSTDTQYF. CDR3 coding DNA: TGCAGTGCTAGAGATTGGGCTGGGGTGCTTAGCACAGATACGCAGTATTTT.

The chain links TRBV9 to TRBJ1-1, with a possible D match to TRBD1 (5 bases). V was cut by 0 bases and J by 4 bases, with 7 bases left in between. Germline V lookup: CDR1 SGDLS, CDR2 YYNGEE. The CDR3 has 13 amino acids. CDR3 loop: CASSVVGATEAFF. The CDR3 DNA reads as TGTGCCAGCAGCGTAGTAGGGGCCACTGAAGCTTTCTTT.

Only a few counts were recorded for this clonotype. The chain couples TRBV3-1 to TRBJ1-2; tentative D call: TRBD1 (5 bases). The V end was cut by 1 base, the J end by 0 bases, with 15 bases between. Germline CDR1 is LGHDT and CDR2 is YNNKEL (reference sequence). This CDR3 comprises 17 residues. The CDR3, as DNA: TGTGCCAGCAGCCAAGTCGTTCCGGGGACCACTAACTATGGCTACACCTTC. Translating it yields CASSQVVPGTTNYGYTF.

This clonotype was observed at least ten times. The chain joins TRBV4-2 to TRBJ2-3, with TRBD1 matching over 8 bases. Trimming took 2 bases from V and 1 from J; bases not matched to a gene: 8. This CDR3 comprises 17 residues. Germline CDR1 is LGHNA and CDR2 is YNFKEQ. CDR3 protein: CASSQSIPGQGTDTQYF. CDR3 DNA: TGTGCCAGCAGCCAATCTATACCGGGACAGGGCACAGATACGCAGTATTTT.

This clonotype was seen a few times. This chain connects TRBV5-5 to TRBJ1-5, with TRBD1 identical over 8 bases. The germline V gene has CDR1 SGHKS and CDR2 YYEKEE (reference sequence). This CDR3 is 14 amino acids long. The V gene end was trimmed by 4 bases and the J gene end by 9 bases; junction bases not matched to a gene: 9. The CDR3 DNA follows: TGTGCCAGCAGCACGGGAACAGGGGGGCTGCCCCAGCATTTT. Encoded protein: CASSTGTGGLPQHF.

This clonotype has just one count. A much larger clone is a single base away; this may be a read error. The rearrangement links TRBV5-1 to TRBJ2-7; D is unclear. The V end was cut by 4 bases, the J end by 8 bases, with 22 bases between. Germline V gene sequence: CDR1 SGHRS, CDR2 YFSETQ. The CDR3 runs 15 residues. DNA of the CDR3: TGCGCCAGCAGCCGGACCGGGCCCCGTATCAACAAGCAGTACTTC. This encodes CASSRTGPRINKQYF.

This clonotype was seen only a few times. Here the CDR3 reads CASIPLIPPNEQFF. In DNA form, the CDR3 reads TGTGCCAGCATCCCCCTTATTCCCCCTAATGAGCAGTTCTTC. The chain is built from TRBV28 and TRBJ2-1, with unresolved D. V dropped 7 bases and J dropped 7 bases, with 17 bases sitting between them. The CDR3 loop spans 14 amino acids. Germline CDR1 is MDHEN and CDR2 is SYDVKM. Together with reference TRBV28 and TRBJ2-1, the CDR3 gives the full variable domain: DVKVTQSSRYLVKRTGEKVFLECVQDMDHENMFWYRQDPGLGLRLIYFSYDVKMKEKGDIPEGYSVSREKKERFSLILESASTNQTSMYLCASIPLIPPNEQFFGPGTRLTVL.

This clonotype was recorded at least ten times. CDR3 bases: TGCAGTGCCACTCTCGCACGCGAGCAGTACTTC. It specifies CSATLAREQYF. The chain links TRBV20-1 to TRBJ2-7; D not resolved. Germline V gene lookup returns CDR1 DFQATT and CDR2 SNEGSKA (reference sequence). This CDR3 spans 11 amino acids. V lost 6 bases and J lost 6, with 12 bases in between.

This clonotype was observed once. The chain recombines TRBV12-3 or TRBV12-4 with TRBJ1-1; 7 nucleotides agree with TRBD1. CDR3 length: 13 amino acids. V lost 7 bases, J lost 3 bases, and 5 bases stayed unmatched. The CDR3 region is CASTGQIDTEAFF. The CDR3 DNA is TGTGCCAGCACGGGACAGATAGACACTGAAGCTTTCTTT.

V usage is TRBV7-6 and J usage is TRBJ2-1, with 9 bases that match TRBD2. The V segment lost 9 bases and the J segment 0 bases; nucleotides outside the gene matches: 0. The germline V gene encodes CDR1 SGHVS and CDR2 FNYEAQ. The CDR3 extends over 13 amino acids. The CDR3 region has the DNA TGTGCCAGTAGCGGGAGCTCCTACAATGAGCAGTTCTTC. Translating it yields CASSGSSYNEQFF.

The chain uses TRBV27 and TRBJ2-1, with unresolved D. From germline, CDR1 is MNHEY and CDR2 SMNVEV (reference sequence). The CDR3 contains 15 residues. V was shortened by 10 bases and J by 10 bases, with 26 bases between the two germline ends. As DNA, the CDR3 is TGTGCCATCATGCGACGCTCCGGAGTTTGGGTCGAGCAGTTCTTC. Its protein product is CAIMRRSGVWVEQFF.

This clonotype came up many times. The chain employs TRBV28 and TRBJ2-2; D is perhaps TRBD2 (6 bases). Trimming stripped 2 bases from V and 1 base from J, with 11 bases between. The CDR3 extends over 16 amino acids. From germline, CDR1 is MDHEN and CDR2 SYDVKM. The CDR3, as DNA: TGTGCCAGCAGTTTACCGGGACTTGAGAACACCGGGGAGCTGTTTTTT. Its translation is CASSLPGLENTGELFF.

The CDR3: CAWRPGQGGSVNTEAFF. CDR3 coding DNA: TGTGCCTGGAGACCGGGACAGGGAGGATCCGTGAACACTGAAGCTTTCTTT. V is TRBV30 and J is TRBJ1-1; 9 bases are a match to TRBD1. The CDR3 runs to 17 residues. Germline V lookup: CDR1 GTSNPN, CDR2 SVGIG (reference sequence). The V and J ends lost 3 bases and 0 bases, in that order; junction bases with no gene match: 11.

A few counts support this clonotype. The chain joins TRBV24-1 to TRBJ2-2, with 9 bases lining up with TRBD2. V gave up 4 bases and J gave up 5 bases; unmatched junction bases: 10. Germline assignment: CDR1 KGHDR and CDR2 SFDVKD. This CDR3 contains 17 residues. The CDR3 is CATSDYSGSGWTGELFF. The CDR3 DNA is TGTGCCACCAGTGACTATAGCGGGAGCGGTTGGACCGGGGAGCTGTTTTTT.